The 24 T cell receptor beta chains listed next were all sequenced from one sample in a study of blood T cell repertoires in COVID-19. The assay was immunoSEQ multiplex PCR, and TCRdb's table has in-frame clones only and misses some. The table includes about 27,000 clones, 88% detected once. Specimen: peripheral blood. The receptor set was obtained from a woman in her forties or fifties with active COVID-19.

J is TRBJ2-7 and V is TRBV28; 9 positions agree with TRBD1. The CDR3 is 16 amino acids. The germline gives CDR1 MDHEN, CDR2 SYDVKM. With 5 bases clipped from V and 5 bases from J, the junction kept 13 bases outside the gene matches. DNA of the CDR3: TGTGCCAGCAGTACCCGGGACAGGGAAAACGAGGACGAGCAGTACTTC. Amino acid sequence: CASSTRDRENEDEQYF.

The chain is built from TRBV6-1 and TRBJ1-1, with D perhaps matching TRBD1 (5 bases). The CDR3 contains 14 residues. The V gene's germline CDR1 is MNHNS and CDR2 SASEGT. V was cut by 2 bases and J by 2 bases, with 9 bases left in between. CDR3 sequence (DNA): TGTGCCAGCAGTGAATGGGGGGGTAACACTGAAGCTTTCTTT. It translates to CASSEWGGNTEAFF.

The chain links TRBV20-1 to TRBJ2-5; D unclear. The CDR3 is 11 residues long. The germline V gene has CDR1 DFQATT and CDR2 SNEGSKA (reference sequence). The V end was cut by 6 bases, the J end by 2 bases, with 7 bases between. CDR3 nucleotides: TGCAGTGCAACTTTGCAAGAGACCCAGTACTTC. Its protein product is CSATLQETQYF.

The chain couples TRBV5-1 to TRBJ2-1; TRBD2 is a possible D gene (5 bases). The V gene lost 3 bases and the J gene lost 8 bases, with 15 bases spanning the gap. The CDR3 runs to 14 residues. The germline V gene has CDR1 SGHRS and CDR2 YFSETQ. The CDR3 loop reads CASSWKGEYYEQFF. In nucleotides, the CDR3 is TGCGCCAGCAGCTGGAAGGGAGAGTACTATGAGCAGTTCTTC.

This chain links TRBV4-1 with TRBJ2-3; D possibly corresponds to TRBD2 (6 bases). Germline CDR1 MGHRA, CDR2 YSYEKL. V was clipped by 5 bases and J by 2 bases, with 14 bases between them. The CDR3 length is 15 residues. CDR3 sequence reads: CASSTRDRTTDTQYF. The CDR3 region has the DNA TGCGCCAGCAGCACGCGGGACCGAACCACAGATACGCAGTATTTT.

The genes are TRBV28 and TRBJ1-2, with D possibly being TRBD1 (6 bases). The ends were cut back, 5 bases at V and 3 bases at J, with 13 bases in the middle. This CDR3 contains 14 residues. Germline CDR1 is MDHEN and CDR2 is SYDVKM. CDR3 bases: TGTGCCAGCAGTCTGACAGGATCCTACTATGGCTACACCTTC. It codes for CASSLTGSYYGYTF.

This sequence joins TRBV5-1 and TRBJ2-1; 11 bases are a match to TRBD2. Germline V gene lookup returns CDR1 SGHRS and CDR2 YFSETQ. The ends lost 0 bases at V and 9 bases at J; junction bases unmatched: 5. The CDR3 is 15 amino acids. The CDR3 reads CASSLDSLAGAEQFF. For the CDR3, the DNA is TGCGCCAGCAGCTTGGACTCACTAGCGGGAGCTGAGCAGTTCTTC.

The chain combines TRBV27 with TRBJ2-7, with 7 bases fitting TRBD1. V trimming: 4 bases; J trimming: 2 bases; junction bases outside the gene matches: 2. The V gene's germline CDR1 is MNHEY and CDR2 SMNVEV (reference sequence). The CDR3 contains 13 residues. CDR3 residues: CASSSRGPYEQYF. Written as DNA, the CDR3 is TGTGCCAGCAGTTCTAGGGGGCCCTACGAGCAGTACTTC.

CDR3 DNA: TGCGCCAGCAGCGGAACGGGACACTCGGGGAGCGAGCAGTACTTC. Its protein product is CASSGTGHSGSEQYF. V and J are TRBV5-1 and TRBJ2-7; weak D call: TRBD1 (6 bases). Germline V lookup: CDR1 SGHRS, CDR2 YFSETQ. The CDR3 length is 15 residues. V gave up 4 bases and J gave up 6 bases, with 20 bases separating them.

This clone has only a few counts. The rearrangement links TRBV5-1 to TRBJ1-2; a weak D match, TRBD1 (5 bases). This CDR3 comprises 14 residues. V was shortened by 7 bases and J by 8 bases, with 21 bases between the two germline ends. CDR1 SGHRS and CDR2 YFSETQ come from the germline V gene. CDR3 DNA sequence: TGCGCCAGCGGCAGCGACAGTATGTCGTGGGGCTACACCTTC. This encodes CASGSDSMSWGYTF.

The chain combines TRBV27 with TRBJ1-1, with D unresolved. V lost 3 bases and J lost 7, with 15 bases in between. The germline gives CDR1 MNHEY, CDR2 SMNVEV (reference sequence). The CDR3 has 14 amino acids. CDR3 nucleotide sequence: TGTGCCAGCAGTTTTTCCCCCCGGGGTGTTGAAGCTTTCTTT. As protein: CASSFSPRGVEAFF.

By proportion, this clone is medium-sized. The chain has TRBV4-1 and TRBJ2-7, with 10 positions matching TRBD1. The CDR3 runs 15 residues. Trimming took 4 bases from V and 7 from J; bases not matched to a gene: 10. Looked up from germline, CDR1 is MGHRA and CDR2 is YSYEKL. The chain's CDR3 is CASSLAGTGEGEQYF. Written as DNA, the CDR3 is TGCGCCAGCAGCCTGGCCGGGACAGGGGAGGGAGAGCAGTACTTC.

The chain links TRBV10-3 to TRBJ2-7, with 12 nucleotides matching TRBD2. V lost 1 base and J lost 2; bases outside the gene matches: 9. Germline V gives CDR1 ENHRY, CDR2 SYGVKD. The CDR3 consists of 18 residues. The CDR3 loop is CAISEYSLLAGGPYEQYF. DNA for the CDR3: TGTGCCATCAGTGAGTACTCCCTACTAGCGGGAGGCCCCTACGAGCAGTACTTC.

CDR3 protein: CASSSWTGVSYEQYF. DNA of the CDR3: TGCGCCAGCAGCTCGTGGACAGGCGTCTCCTACGAGCAGTACTTC. The V gene is TRBV5-1, the J gene TRBJ2-7, with 7 bases aligning to TRBD1. CDR3 length: 15 amino acids. Germline CDR1 SGHRS, CDR2 YFSETQ. Germline trimming cut 3 bases from V and 0 bases from J; bases unmatched to any gene: 6.

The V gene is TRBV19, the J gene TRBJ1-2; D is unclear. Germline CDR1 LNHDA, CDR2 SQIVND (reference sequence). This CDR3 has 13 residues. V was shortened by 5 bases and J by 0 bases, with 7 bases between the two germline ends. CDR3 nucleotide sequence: TGTGCCAGTAGTTTTACAGCTAACTATGGCTACACCTTC. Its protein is CASSFTANYGYTF.

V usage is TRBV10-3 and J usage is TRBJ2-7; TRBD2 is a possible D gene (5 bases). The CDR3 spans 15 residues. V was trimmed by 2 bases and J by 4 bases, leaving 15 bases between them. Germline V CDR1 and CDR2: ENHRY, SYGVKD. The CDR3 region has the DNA TGTGCCATCAGTGAGCCCTCACTAGTTTCTTACGAGCAGTACTTC. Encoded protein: CAISEPSLVSYEQYF.

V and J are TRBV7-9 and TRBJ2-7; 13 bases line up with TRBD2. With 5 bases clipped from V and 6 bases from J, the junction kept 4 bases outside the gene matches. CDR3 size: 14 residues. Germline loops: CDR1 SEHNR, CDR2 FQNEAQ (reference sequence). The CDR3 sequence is CASSPGLAGAEQYF. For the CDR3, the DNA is TGTGCCAGCAGCCCCGGACTAGCGGGAGCCGAGCAGTACTTC.

The CDR3: CASSLGPGTGLTGNTIYF. The CDR3 coding sequence is TGCGCCAGCAGCTTGGGTCCCGGGACAGGGCTGACTGGAAACACCATATATTTT. The chain has TRBV5-1 and TRBJ1-3; TRBD1 agrees at 9 bases. The ends lost 0 bases at V and 2 bases at J; junction bases unmatched: 9. This CDR3 is 18 amino acids long. Per germline, CDR1 SGHRS and CDR2 YFSETQ.

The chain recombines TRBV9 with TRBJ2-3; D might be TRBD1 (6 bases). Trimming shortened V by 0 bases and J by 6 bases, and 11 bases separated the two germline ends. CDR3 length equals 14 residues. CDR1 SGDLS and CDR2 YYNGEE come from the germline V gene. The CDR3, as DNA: TGTGCCAGCAGCGTAGAGGGGGTAGGTGATACGCAGTATTTT. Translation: CASSVEGVGDTQYF.

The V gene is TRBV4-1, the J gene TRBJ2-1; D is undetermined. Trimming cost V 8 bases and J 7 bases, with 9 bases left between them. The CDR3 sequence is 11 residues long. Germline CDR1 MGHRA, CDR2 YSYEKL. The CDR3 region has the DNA TGCGCCAGCTCGGAGTGGAATGAGCAGTTCTTC. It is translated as CASSEWNEQFF.

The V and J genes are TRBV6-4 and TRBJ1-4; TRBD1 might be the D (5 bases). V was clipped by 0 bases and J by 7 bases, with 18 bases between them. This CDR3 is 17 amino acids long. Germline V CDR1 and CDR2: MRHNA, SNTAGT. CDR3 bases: TGTGCCAGCAGTGACTCGATTCAGGGAAGTTTAGGTGAAAAACTGTTTTTT. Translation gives CASSDSIQGSLGEKLFF.

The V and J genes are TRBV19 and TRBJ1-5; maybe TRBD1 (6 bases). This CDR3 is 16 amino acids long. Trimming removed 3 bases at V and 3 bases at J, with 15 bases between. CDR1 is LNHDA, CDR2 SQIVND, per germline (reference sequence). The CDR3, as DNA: TGTGCCAGTAGTATGTGGCAGGGGCGAGTCAATCAGCCCCAGCATTTT. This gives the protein CASSMWQGRVNQPQHF.

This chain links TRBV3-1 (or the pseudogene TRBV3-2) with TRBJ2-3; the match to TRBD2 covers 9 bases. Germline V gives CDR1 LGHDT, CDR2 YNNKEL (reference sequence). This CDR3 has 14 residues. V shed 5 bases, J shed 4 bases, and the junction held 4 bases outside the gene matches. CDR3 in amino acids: CASSDSGRSDTQYF. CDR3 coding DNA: TGTGCCAGCAGCGATAGCGGGAGATCAGATACGCAGTATTTT.

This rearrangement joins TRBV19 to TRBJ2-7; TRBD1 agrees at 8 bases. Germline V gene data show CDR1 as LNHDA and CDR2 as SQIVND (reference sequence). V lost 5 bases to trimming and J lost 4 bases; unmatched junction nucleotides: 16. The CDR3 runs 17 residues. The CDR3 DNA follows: TGTGCCAGTAGTCCCCGTGGACAGGGTGGATCTAAATACGAGCAGTACTTC. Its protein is CASSPRGQGGSKYEQYF. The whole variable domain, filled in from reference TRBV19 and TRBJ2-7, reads DGGITQSPKYLFRKEGQNVTLSCEQNLNHDAMYWYRQDPGQGLRLIYYSQIVNDFQKGDIAEGYSVSREKKESFPLTVTSAQKNPTAFYLCASSPRGQGGSKYEQYFGPGTRLTVT.